The 5 T cell receptor beta chains below were found in one sample sequenced in a study of T cell clonotyping in hematopoietic cell transplantation. Measured with immunoSEQ multiplex PCR; TCRdb has only the in-frame clones, and not every one. The sample includes more than 12,000 clones, about nine tenths of them seen just once. The sequencing used PBMCs, collected 100 days after allogeneic stem cell transplant. The receptors originated from a male patient in his 50s who had an allogeneic stem cell transplant from an unrelated donor, so T cells may come from the graft donor. Some clones in this sample may be carry-over from other donors' samples.

This sequence joins TRBV4-1 and TRBJ2-7; D may be TRBD1 or TRBD2 (6 bases each). CDR1 is MGHRA, CDR2 YSYEKL, per germline. The V end lost 0 bases, the J end lost 3 bases, and 12 bases lay between the germline ends. The CDR3 runs 15 residues. The CDR3 sequence is CASSQDPGGLYEQYF. CDR3 DNA: TGCGCCAGCAGCCAAGATCCCGGGGGCCTCTACGAGCAGTACTTC.

The rearrangement uses TRBV7-7 and TRBJ2-5; D gene uncertain. V dropped 3 bases and J dropped 6 bases, with 11 bases sitting between them. The CDR3 extends over 13 amino acids. The germline CDR1 and CDR2 sequences are SSHAT and FNYEAQ (reference sequence). Here the CDR3 reads CASSFETKKTQYF. The DNA for the CDR3 is TGTGCCAGCAGCTTCGAGACGAAGAAGACCCAGTACTTC.

This clone is a singleton in its sample. The rearrangement joins TRBV5-6 to TRBJ2-7, with 8 bases aligning to TRBD1. The ends lost 4 bases at V and 12 bases at J; junction bases unmatched: 12. Germline V gives CDR1 SGHDT, CDR2 YYEEEE. The length of the CDR3 is 13 residues. CDR3 nucleotides: TGTGCCAGCAGCCCATCCTACTCAGGGGGCTTGTACTTC. The encoded protein is CASSPSYSGGLYF.

V gene TRBV28 combines with J gene TRBJ2-5, with TRBD2 matching over 11 bases. The CDR3 runs to 16 residues. The V gene end was trimmed by 6 bases and the J gene end by 5 bases; junction bases not matched to a gene: 11. Germline loops: CDR1 MDHEN, CDR2 SYDVKM. The CDR3 DNA reads TGTGCCAGCAGCCTACGAGCTAGCGGGAGGAGCGAGACCCAGTACTTC. Translated, it gives CASSLRASGRSETQYF.

The chain recombines TRBV6-1 with TRBJ1-1, with D uncertain. V dropped 6 bases and J dropped 4 bases, with 9 bases sitting between them. The length of the CDR3 is 12 residues. Looked up from germline, CDR1 is MNHNS and CDR2 is SASEGT. In DNA, the CDR3 is TGTGCCAGCAGATCCCCGAGCACTGAAGCTTTCTTT. Its protein is CASRSPSTEAFF.